The sequence of this T cell receptor beta chain was determined in a study of blood T cell repertoires in COVID-19. Study as a whole: COVID-19 samples from acute and convalescent phases originated in the United States, Italy and Spain. Sources were T cells, B-cell-depleted T cells, or PBMCs; the material itself was cDNA or gDNA.

Source study methods: The authors estimated nucleated cell counts from reference gene primer amplification. Assay used: immunoSEQ multiplex PCR; TCRdb lists only in-frame clones, some missing. The V and J calls and clone size come from that table; D and trimming were worked out from the DNA. The table includes about 240,000 clones, about four fifths detected once. V was pared by 6 bases and J by 6 bases, with 15 bases between. CDR1 is KGHSH, CDR2 LQKENI, per germline. The CDR3 is 13 amino acids. Sequencing input: peripheral blood. The sequence was obtained from a man aged 30 to 45 who had recovered from COVID-19. The rearrangement uses TRBV18 and TRBJ2-7, with D possibly TRBD1 on 5 matching bases. CDR3 in DNA: TGTGCCAGCTCCCCATCAGGGCGCAGCGAGCAGTACTTC. It encodes CASSPSGRSEQYF.